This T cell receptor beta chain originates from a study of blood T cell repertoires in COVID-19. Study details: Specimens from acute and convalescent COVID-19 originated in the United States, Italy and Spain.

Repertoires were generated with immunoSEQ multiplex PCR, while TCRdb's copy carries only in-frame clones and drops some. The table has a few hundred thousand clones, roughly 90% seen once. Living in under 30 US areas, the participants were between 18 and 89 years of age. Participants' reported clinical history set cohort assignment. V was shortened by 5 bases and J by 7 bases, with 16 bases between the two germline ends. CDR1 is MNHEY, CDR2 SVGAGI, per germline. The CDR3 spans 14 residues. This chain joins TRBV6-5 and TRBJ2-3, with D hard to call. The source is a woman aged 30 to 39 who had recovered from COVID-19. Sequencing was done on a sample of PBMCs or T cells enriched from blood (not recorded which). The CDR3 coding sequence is TGTGCCAGCAGTCCCACTATGACGGTCAATACGCAGTATTTT. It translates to CASSPTMTVNTQYF.